This T cell receptor beta chain was captured in a study of regulatory T cells in long-lasting Graves disease. General study results and limits: Persistent Graves' patients showed less TCR diversity than newly diagnosed patients showed. Sample size was small, which may have lowered accuracy. New patients shared 800 to 1,000 public clonotypes, fewer than the approximately 3,000 shared by persistent patients.

Arm-PCR of CDR3 regions and iRepertoire HTBI primers were used to build TCR beta libraries. TCRdb re-analysed the multiplex PCR reads in MiXCR, keeping a single row per CDR3 protein. Of hundreds of thousands of distinct CDR3 sequences in the sample, approximately 15% were seen once. This clonotype was seen repeatedly, ten times or more. Its antigen is not identified. Trimming took 5 bases from V and 4 from J, leaving 12 bases between them. The germline gives CDR1 DFQATT, CDR2 SNEGSKA (reference sequence). There are 13 residues in the CDR3. Time point of the sample: newly diagnosed GD, antithyroid drugs for less than 3 months. Scientists built the TCR library using RNA that was extracted from PBMCs. This same sample was also taken into another study, of T cells in Graves' hyperthyroidism and ophthalmopathy.

This clonotype originated in a woman in her 30s with Graves disease. Sequenced here: peripheral blood mononuclear cells (PBMCs), sampled at new diagnosis, from a patient treated with antithyroid drugs. The chain employs TRBV20-1 and TRBJ2-1; a possible D gene is TRBD1 (6 bases). The CDR3 nucleotides are TGCAGTGCTCAGGGGTTAGAGTACAATGAGCAGTTCTTC. Residues: CSAQGLEYNEQFF.